The 17 T cell receptor beta chains presented below share a single source sample, sequenced in a study of early T cells in non-severe SARS-CoV-2 infection. One entry per CDR3 protein, called by TCRdb with MiXCR from the 5' RACE reads. The table lists about 72,000 distinct CDR3 sequences, about a tenth of them singletons. Material: whole blood, obtained at baseline. All receptors derive from an adult who was a healthcare worker with PCR-confirmed SARS-CoV-2 infection or an uninfected control (not recorded which).

This chain joins TRBV27 and TRBJ2-3; D not resolved. Germline-derived CDR1 and CDR2 are MNHEY and SMNVEV (reference sequence). Trimming removed 2 bases from V and 1 base from J, with 7 bases in between. CDR3 length equals 14 residues. The CDR3, as DNA: TGTGCCAGCAGTTTAGGGTGGGGCACAGATACGCAGTATTTT. It encodes CASSLGWGTDTQYF.

This clonotype has just a few counts. The J gene is TRBJ1-1, the V gene TRBV20-1, with D uncertain. The V end was cut by 3 bases, the J end by 0 bases, with 17 bases between. The CDR3 is 16 residues long. Germline CDR1 is DFQATT and CDR2 is SNEGSKA (reference sequence). The CDR3 region is CSASVPDPKMNTEAFF. For the CDR3, the DNA is TGCAGTGCTAGTGTGCCGGACCCAAAAATGAACACTGAAGCTTTCTTT.

This clonotype was counted a few times. The chain has TRBV5-6 and TRBJ1-1; D is unresolved. The CDR3 has 16 residues. CDR1 is SGHDT and CDR2 is YYEEEE in the germline V gene. V gave up 2 bases and J gave up 0 bases, with 14 bases separating them. CDR3 nucleotides: TGTGCCAGCAGCTTACGGCGGCAGTCAATGAACACTGAAGCTTTCTTT. Its protein is CASSLRRQSMNTEAFF.

The J gene is TRBJ1-1, the V gene TRBV11-2; D remains unclear. The CDR3 length is 12 residues. Trimming left V 8 bases short and J 1 base short, with 8 bases between. Germline lookup yields CDR1 SGHAT and CDR2 FQNNGV. The CDR3 is CASHDGNTEAFF. In DNA form, the CDR3 reads TGTGCCAGCCACGACGGGAACACTGAAGCTTTCTTT.

This clonotype was recorded at least ten times. J is TRBJ1-5 and V is TRBV15; D gene unclear. CDR1 and CDR2 from the germline V gene are LNHNV and YYDKDF (reference sequence). The V gene lost 8 bases and the J gene lost 0 bases, with 8 bases spanning the gap. There are 13 residues in the CDR3. This CDR3 reads CATRRSSNQPQHF. The CDR3 DNA reads as TGTGCCACCCGGCGGAGTAGCAATCAGCCCCAGCATTTT.

CDR3 amino acids: CASRDDREIADTQYF. The DNA for the CDR3 is TGTGCCAGCAGGGACGACAGGGAGATCGCGGATACGCAGTATTTT. The chain uses TRBV12-3 or TRBV12-4 and TRBJ2-3; 7 bases agree with TRBD1. There are 15 residues in the CDR3. After removal of 6 bases from V and 6 bases from J, the junction contained 12 bases not matched to a gene.

This clonotype turned up a few times. The V and J genes are TRBV2 and TRBJ2-1; 9 bases line up with TRBD1. Germline V gene sequence: CDR1 SNHLY, CDR2 FYNNEI. This CDR3 is built from 16 residues. Trimming took 6 bases from V and 1 from J; bases not matched to a gene: 7. The CDR3, as DNA: TGTGCCAGCAGCTTTGGGACAGGGCGATCCTACAATGAGCAGTTCTTC. Protein sequence: CASSFGTGRSYNEQFF. The full variable domain, with the rest looked up from reference TRBV2 and TRBJ2-1, is EPEVTQTPSHQVTQMGQEVILRCVPISNHLYFYWYRQILGQKVEFLVSFYNNEISEKSEIFDDQFSVERPDGSNFTLKIRSTKLEDSAMYFCASSFGTGRSYNEQFFGPGTRLTVL.

This clonotype was counted at least ten times. The J gene is TRBJ2-7, the V gene TRBV21-1; TRBD1, as called in the table, went unchecked against the DNA. TRBV21-1 is recorded as a pseudogene. The CDR3 totals 13 residues. Here the CDR3 reads CASSKVGGYEQYF. In DNA, the CDR3 is TGTGCCAGCAGCAAAGTTGGGGGTTACGAGCAGTACTTC.

The J gene is TRBJ1-6, the V gene TRBV3-1; TRBD1 aligns across 8 bases. The germline gives CDR1 LGHDT, CDR2 YNNKEL (reference sequence). The V segment lost 3 bases and the J segment 10 bases; nucleotides outside the gene matches: 11. The CDR3 has 16 amino acids. CDR3 sequence: CASSHAGQGGGSPLHF. CDR3 nucleotide sequence: TGTGCCAGCAGCCACGCCGGACAGGGTGGAGGATCACCCCTCCACTTT.

This clonotype was seen more than once but under ten times. The V and J genes are TRBV20-1 and TRBJ1-1; D is perhaps TRBD1 (5 bases). Germline V gives CDR1 DFQATT, CDR2 SNEGSKA (reference sequence). V lost 0 bases, J lost 8 bases, and 10 bases lay in between. There are 12 residues in the CDR3. The CDR3 reads CSARDQTVEAFF. The DNA for the CDR3 is TGCAGTGCTAGAGATCAGACAGTCGAAGCTTTCTTT.

This clonotype showed up just a few times. The J gene is TRBJ2-7, the V gene TRBV5-1; 9 positions match TRBD1. The CDR3 is made up of 14 amino acids. Per germline, CDR1 SGHRS and CDR2 YFSETQ. The J segment lost 5 bases and the V segment lost 4 bases, leaving 7 bases of the junction unmatched. CDR3 sequence (DNA): TGCGCCAGCAGCCTCCGGGACAGGGCCCACGAGCAGTACTTC. Its protein is CASSLRDRAHEQYF.

This clonotype has a count of ten or more. The rearrangement links TRBV5-1 to TRBJ2-5; 11 bases align to TRBD2. V shed 0 bases and J 2 bases; nucleotides not matched to a gene: 6. Per germline, CDR1 SGHRS and CDR2 YFSETQ. The CDR3 loop spans 17 amino acids. CDR3 region: CASSLALAGGLQETQYF. CDR3 DNA: TGCGCCAGCAGCTTGGCCCTAGCGGGGGGACTACAAGAGACCCAGTACTTC.

This clonotype was recorded a few times. The rearrangement uses TRBV7-2 and TRBJ2-1; no clear D. V lost 3 bases and J 6 bases, leaving 9 bases between the germline ends. CDR1 SGHTA and CDR2 FQGNSA come from the germline V gene. The length of the CDR3 is 13 residues. The CDR3 here is CASSLHVGNEQFF. The DNA for the CDR3 is TGTGCCAGCAGCTTGCACGTGGGCAATGAGCAGTTCTTC.

The chain has TRBV14 and TRBJ2-7, with D perhaps matching TRBD2 (7 bases). Germline V gives CDR1 SGHDN, CDR2 FVKESK. CDR3 size: 13 residues. V lost 4 bases, J lost 2 bases, and 9 bases lay in between. The CDR3 bases are TGTGCCAGCAGCCGGGGGGGCCCCTACGAGCAGTACTTC. As protein: CASSRGGPYEQYF. The variable domain in full, completed from reference TRBV14 and TRBJ2-7, reads EAGVTQFPSHSVIEKGQTVTLRCDPISGHDNLYWYRRVMGKEIKFLLHFVKESKQDESGMPNNRFLAERTGGTYSTLKVQPAELEDSGVYFCASSRGGPYEQYFGPGTRLTVT.

This clonotype was counted many times. V gene TRBV5-6 combines with J gene TRBJ2-7; possible D gene TRBD1, 5 bases. V dropped 3 bases and J dropped 5 bases, with 12 bases sitting between them. Germline V CDR1 and CDR2: SGHDT, YYEEEE. This CDR3 has 13 residues. CDR3: CASSYQGTHEQYF. The CDR3 coding sequence is TGTGCCAGCAGCTACCAGGGAACCCACGAGCAGTACTTC.

This clonotype was detected ten times or more. J is TRBJ1-1 and V is TRBV29-1; D gene ambiguous. Trimming took 4 bases from V and 2 from J, leaving 14 bases between them. The CDR3 extends over 14 amino acids. Germline values: CDR1 SQVTM, CDR2 ANQGSEA. CDR3 bases: TGCAGCGTTGCGAGACCCAGGATAAACACTGAAGCTTTCTTT. It translates to CSVARPRINTEAFF.

There are many counts of this clonotype. This rearrangement joins TRBV11-2 to TRBJ1-2; 10 bases are shared with TRBD1. From germline, CDR1 is SGHAT and CDR2 FQNNGV. The V and J ends lost 5 bases and 4 bases, in that order; junction bases with no gene match: 7. CDR3 length: 15 residues. CDR3 coding DNA: TGTGCCAGCAGCCCGACAGGGGGCGAAGGCTATGGCTACACCTTC. It yields the protein CASSPTGGEGYGYTF.